This T cell receptor (beta chain) emerged from a study of blood T cell repertoires in COVID-19 (TCRdb year 2020). As for the study more broadly: Samples from collaborators originated in the United States, Italy and Spain and spanned both the acute and convalescent phases of COVID-19. The material from the prospective study consisted of cDNA or gDNA derived from T cells, B-cell-depleted T cells, or PBMCs. Subjects who had been exposed to COVID-19, were actively infected with it, or had recovered from it provided the deeply sampled blood TCRbeta repertoires that made up the dataset. A freely available public database, intended as a resource for researchers studying the immune response to SARS-CoV-2, is where the repertoires were released. The samples were drawn from the first 160 participants of the ongoing ImmuneRACE study and from under 1,500 subjects provided by 6 global collaborators. Nearly every sample came with metadata listing a de-identified subject ID, COVID-19 status, age in years and sex. Where HLA class I and class II types were available, the types were taken from metadata supplied by the sample provider, not from assay-based typing. Overall study outcomes, separate from this receptor: Clinical and demographic metadata were provided uncurated, with the amount varying by source and participant.

As to this clone: Its antigen specificity is not known. Per-base quality was not reported, and no clone a single base away is much larger than it.

TCRbeta CDR3 regions were amplified from genomic DNA by means of the immunoSEQ Assay, a bias-controlled multiplex PCR. As for the authors' bioinformatics: Within the assay, amplification of reference gene primers was used to estimate how many nucleated cells each sample contained. To quantify the absolute abundance of each unique TCRbeta CDR3 rearrangement, sequence reads were collapsed and filtered. For each sample, productive Simpson clonality was calculated as the square root of Simpson's diversity index across productive rearrangements. TCRdb carries this immuneACCESS record with in-frame sequences only. Its versions omit some clonotypes, under half of them owing to an unresolved V gene in the studies checked, with the rest unexplained. For V, J and clone size, that table is used; D and trimming come from the DNA. For this sample the table gives some 120,000 clones, of which 84% were detected only once. Around 13% of the sample is taken by the ten largest.

Collaborating institutions collected whole blood in K2EDTA tubes following their own protocols. For TCRbeta analysis, collaborator samples were shipped as frozen whole blood, as isolated PBMCs, or as DNA extracted from either sample type. From the cysteine through the phenylalanine, the CDR3 covers 14 amino acids. Left in the record is the CDR3 DNA by itself, 42 bases read in frame from the first base. Compared with germline, V lacks 2 bases and J lacks 6 bases; bases without a gene match: 4. Reading the germline V gene gives CDR1 SGDLS and CDR2 YYNGEE. The specimen was peripheral blood. The sequence was collected from a human donor in a cohort sampled during active COVID-19. The chain joins TRBV9 to TRBJ2-1, with 8 junctional bases fitting TRBD1. DNA sequence: TGTGCCAGCAGCGTGACAGGGGATGGCAATGAGCAGTTCTTC. Its amino acids are CASSVTGDGNEQFF.